These 20 T cell receptor beta chains share one sample of origin, sequenced in a study of radiotherapy plus CTLA-4 blockade in lung cancer. The assay was immunoSEQ multiplex PCR, and TCRdb's table has in-frame clones only and misses some. The data show tens of thousands of clones, less than 85% seen once. The sample was peripheral blood, taken from a patient treated with radiotherapy plus ipilimumab. The receptor source for this set is a human donor with non-small cell lung cancer who had stable disease on radiotherapy plus ipilimumab.

The chain combines TRBV14 with TRBJ2-7; D is undetermined. The germline V and J ends were trimmed by 0 bases and 2 bases, with 11 bases remaining between them. The germline V gene has CDR1 SGHDN and CDR2 FVKESK. The CDR3 runs 15 residues. CDR3 in amino acids: CASSQDEALPYEQYF. The CDR3 DNA follows: TGTGCCAGCAGCCAAGACGAGGCGCTACCCTACGAGCAGTACTTC.

The chain is built from TRBV5-1 and TRBJ1-4; D not resolved. Trimming pared 0 bases from V and 0 bases from J, leaving 6 bases between. Per the germline V gene, CDR1 is SGHRS and CDR2 is YFSETQ. The CDR3 has 15 amino acids. Written as DNA, the CDR3 is TGCGCCAGCAGCTTGGGGGCCTCAACTAATGAAAAACTGTTTTTT. This codes for CASSLGASTNEKLFF.

This clone occurred a few times. This chain links TRBV30 with TRBJ1-2; possible D gene TRBD1, 5 bases. Germline CDR1 reads GTSNPN; CDR2 reads SVGIG (reference sequence). V lost 2 bases and J lost 5, with 12 bases in between. The CDR3 totals 13 residues. CDR3 sequence: CAWSSAGPYGYTF. CDR3 bases: TGTGCCTGGAGTTCCGCAGGGCCTTATGGCTACACCTTC. Together with reference TRBV30 and TRBJ1-2, the CDR3 gives the full variable domain: SQTIHQWPATLVQPVGSPLSLECTVEGTSNPNLYWYRQAAGRGLQLLFYSVGIGQISSEVPQNLSASRPQDRQFILSSKKLLLSDSGFYLCAWSSAGPYGYTFGSGTRLTVV.

This clone was seen repeatedly, ten times or more. The chain couples TRBV4-1 to TRBJ2-7; D may be TRBD1 (6 bases). The germline V gene has CDR1 MGHRA and CDR2 YSYEKL. V dropped 4 bases and J dropped 3 bases, with 19 bases sitting between them. This CDR3 spans 16 amino acids. In DNA form, the CDR3 reads TGCGCCAGCAGCCCGGGGAACCGGGACACCGACTACGAGCAGTACTTC. Translation gives CASSPGNRDTDYEQYF.

This clone was detected only a few times. The chain employs TRBV9 and TRBJ2-5; D gene uncertain. V lost 1 base to trimming and J lost 7 bases, with 11 bases between them. The CDR3 extends over 13 amino acids. Per the germline V gene, CDR1 is SGDLS and CDR2 is YYNGEE. The CDR3 sequence is CASSVSGPGTQYF. For the CDR3, the DNA is TGTGCCAGCAGCGTATCCGGCCCAGGGACCCAGTACTTC.

The CDR3 sequence is CASSHLSGGVGEQFF. In DNA form, the CDR3 reads TGTGCCAGCAGCCATCTCAGCGGGGGGGTAGGGGAGCAGTTCTTC. The chain joins TRBV7-2 to TRBJ2-1, with 10 nucleotides matching TRBD2. Germline V gives CDR1 SGHTA, CDR2 FQGNSA. V gave up 5 bases and J gave up 10 bases; unmatched junction bases: 11. This CDR3 is built from 15 residues.

V gene TRBV6-1 combines with J gene TRBJ2-7; 10 nucleotides match TRBD1. The CDR3 length is 15 residues. The germline V gene has CDR1 MNHNS and CDR2 SASEGT. V trimming: 6 bases; J trimming: 3 bases; junction bases outside the gene matches: 8. The DNA for the CDR3 is TGTGCCAGCAGCCAGGGACAGGGGAGAAACTACGAGCAGTACTTC. It codes for CASSQGQGRNYEQYF.

The chain links TRBV2 to TRBJ1-2; 9 positions agree with TRBD1. Germline trimming cut 6 bases from V and 4 bases from J; bases unmatched to any gene: 3. CDR3 length: 13 residues. Germline V gene lookup returns CDR1 SNHLY and CDR2 FYNNEI. The CDR3 sequence is CASRPGQGYGYTF. The CDR3 DNA sequence: TGTGCCAGCAGACCGGGACAGGGCTATGGCTACACCTTC. The whole variable domain, filled in from reference TRBV2 and TRBJ1-2, reads EPEVTQTPSHQVTQMGQEVILRCVPISNHLYFYWYRQILGQKVEFLVSFYNNEISEKSEIFDDQFSVERPDGSNFTLKIRSTKLEDSAMYFCASRPGQGYGYTFGSGTRLTVV.

This clone has only a few counts. This chain uses TRBV6-6 with TRBJ1-3; TRBD1 matches 7 bases. CDR3 size: 16 residues. Unmatched junction bases numbered 7, after V lost 5 bases and J lost 0 bases. Germline lookup yields CDR1 MNHNY and CDR2 SVGAGI (reference sequence). CDR3 sequence: CASSQDRSLSGNTIYF. CDR3 DNA sequence: TGTGCCAGCAGTCAGGACAGGTCCCTCTCTGGAAACACCATATATTTT.

The chain recombines TRBV5-4 with TRBJ1-1; 7 bases map to TRBD1. CDR3 length: 16 residues. Unmatched junction bases numbered 9, after V lost 4 bases and J lost 0 bases. The germline V gene has CDR1 SGHNT and CDR2 YYREEE (reference sequence). The CDR3: CASSLWTGPMNTEAFF. The DNA of the CDR3 is TGTGCCAGCAGCCTGTGGACAGGCCCCATGAACACTGAAGCTTTCTTT.

This chain links TRBV5-6 with TRBJ2-1; 10 bases line up with TRBD2. CDR1 is SGHDT, CDR2 YYEEEE, per germline. Trimming cost V 3 bases and J 1 base; bases outside gene matches: 4. This CDR3 contains 16 residues. CDR3 amino acids: CASSSILAGSYNEQFF. In nucleotides, the CDR3 is TGTGCCAGCAGCTCGATACTAGCGGGGTCCTACAATGAGCAGTTCTTC.

About this clone: An end of the junction differs from the germline gene, which may be a read error. This chain uses TRBV5-1 with TRBJ1-5; TRBD1 might be the D (5 bases). Germline V CDR1 and CDR2: SGHRS, YFSETQ. The CDR3 has 15 residues. The CDR3 sequence is CASSLGRSSNQPQHF. In nucleotides, the CDR3 is TGTGCCAGCAGCTTGGGACGGAGTAGCAATCAGCCCCAGCATTTT.

The rearrangement links TRBV5-4 to TRBJ1-4; D is undetermined. The CDR3 extends over 14 amino acids. Germline V gene sequence: CDR1 SGHNT, CDR2 YYREEE (reference sequence). The germline V and J ends were trimmed by 1 base and 6 bases, with 10 bases remaining between them. CDR3 sequence: CASSLTATHEKLFF. In nucleotides, the CDR3 is TGTGCCAGCAGCTTGACAGCAACCCATGAAAAACTGTTTTTT.

This clone was seen a handful of times. V and J are TRBV6-6 and TRBJ2-5; D possibly corresponds to TRBD1 (5 bases). V was shortened by 6 bases and J by 4 bases, with 15 bases between the two germline ends. Germline lookup yields CDR1 MNHNY and CDR2 SVGAGI (reference sequence). The CDR3 spans 14 residues. CDR3 protein: CASRTDSILETQYF. The CDR3 DNA reads as TGTGCCAGCAGGACAGACAGCATCCTAGAGACCCAGTACTTC.

This clone was recorded only once. V is TRBV19 and J is TRBJ1-1; D unresolved. CDR3 length: 12 amino acids. Looked up from germline, CDR1 is LNHDA and CDR2 is SQIVND (reference sequence). Trimming removed 5 bases from V and 5 bases from J, with 9 bases in between. CDR3 coding DNA: TGTGCCAGTAGTGGCAGGCGGACTGAAGCTTTCTTT. This encodes CASSGRRTEAFF.

The chain is built from TRBV5-5 and TRBJ2-7, with TRBD1 as a possible D gene (6 bases). Germline CDR1 and CDR2: SGHKS and YYEKEE (reference sequence). The CDR3 covers 13 residues. V lost 5 bases and J 2 bases, leaving 11 bases between the germline ends. Here the CDR3 DNA reads TGTGCCAGCAGTTCGTGGGACACCTACGAGCAGTACGTC. The encoded protein is CASSSWDTYEQYV.

The V call is TRBV29-1, the J call TRBJ2-3; D may be TRBD2 (5 bases). V was cut by 7 bases and J by 2 bases, with 10 bases left in between. CDR3 length: 12 amino acids. Per the germline V gene, CDR1 is SQVTM and CDR2 is ANQGSEA. The CDR3 sequence: CSAREATDTQYF. The CDR3 region has the DNA TGCAGCGCCCGGGAAGCCACAGATACGCAGTATTTT.

This clone has a single count. The V gene is TRBV5-1, the J gene TRBJ1-1; D is ambiguous. Per the germline V gene, CDR1 is SGHRS and CDR2 is YFSETQ. The CDR3 totals 14 residues. V lost 0 bases to trimming and J lost 4 bases, with 10 bases between them. The CDR3 region is CASSLGEAVTEAFF. The CDR3 region has the DNA TGCGCCAGCAGCTTGGGAGAAGCGGTCACTGAAGCTTTCTTT.

The chain uses TRBV27 and TRBJ2-1; 10 bases align to TRBD1. J was trimmed by 9 bases and V by 2 bases; bases with no gene match: 4. This CDR3 is built from 14 residues. CDR1 is MNHEY and CDR2 is SMNVEV in the germline V gene (reference sequence). The CDR3 reads CASSLRGQGTEQFF. The CDR3 DNA reads as TGTGCCAGCAGTTTAAGGGGACAGGGGACTGAGCAGTTCTTC.

J is TRBJ1-2 and V is TRBV7-2; 11 bases match TRBD1. CDR3 length equals 15 residues. The germline gives CDR1 SGHTA, CDR2 FQGNSA. After removal of 3 bases from V and 2 bases from J, the junction contained 2 bases not matched to a gene. CDR3 DNA: TGTGCCAGCAGCTTTCGGACAGGGGGCAACTATGGCTACACCTTC. Its protein is CASSFRTGGNYGYTF.